This T cell receptor (beta chain) was observed in a study of blood T cells in healthy people across ages. With respect to this clonotype: Its antigen is still unknown.

There are 14 residues in the CDR3. Unmatched junction bases numbered 2, after V lost 2 bases and J lost 4 bases. Germline CDR1 reads SGHTA; CDR2 reads FQGNSA. A second PCR, run for about 6 to 12 cycles, used a sample-barcoded 5' primer plus a J-beta primer mix. Through a template-switch adaptor with 12 random nucleotides, each cDNA molecule received a tag. TCRdb reprocessed the 5' RACE reads with MiXCR, giving one entry per CDR3 protein. The sample contains roughly 800,000 distinct CDR3 sequences, roughly 64% of which appear only once. Each sample used at least 6.5 million PBMCs. The study's findings and limits: Estimated diversity that came from one million T cells was considered an underestimate. Naive T cell percentage strongly correlated with TCR beta diversity.

The receptor was derived from a man between 25 and 39 years old in good health. The sample consisted of blood. The chain recombines TRBV7-2 with TRBJ2-7, with 10 positions matching TRBD2. CDR3 sequence (DNA): TGTGCCAGCAGCTTAAGGACTAGCGGATACGAGCAGTACTTC. Translated: CASSLRTSGYEQYF.